This TCR beta chain is from a study of blood T cell repertoires in COVID-19. Original handling: Estimation of nucleated cell counts relied on the amplification of reference gene primers. Clones were sequenced by immunoSEQ multiplex PCR, and TCRdb holds only the in-frame ones, with some missing. The V and J calls and clone size come from that table; D and trimming were worked out from the DNA. The data contain hundreds of thousands of clones, almost 90% of them singletons. The germline V and J ends were trimmed by 5 bases and 0 bases, with 5 bases remaining between them. The germline V gene has CDR1 MNHEY and CDR2 SVGAGI. This CDR3 contains 13 residues. The participants were between about 18 and 90 years old and came from under 25 US areas.

The chain uses TRBV6-5 and TRBJ1-5; D uncertain. Material: PBMCs or T cells enriched from blood (not recorded which). The sequence was collected from a young woman with acute COVID-19. The CDR3 DNA reads TGTGCCAGCAGTACAAATAGCAATCAGCCCCAGCATTTT. Protein: CASSTNSNQPQHF.